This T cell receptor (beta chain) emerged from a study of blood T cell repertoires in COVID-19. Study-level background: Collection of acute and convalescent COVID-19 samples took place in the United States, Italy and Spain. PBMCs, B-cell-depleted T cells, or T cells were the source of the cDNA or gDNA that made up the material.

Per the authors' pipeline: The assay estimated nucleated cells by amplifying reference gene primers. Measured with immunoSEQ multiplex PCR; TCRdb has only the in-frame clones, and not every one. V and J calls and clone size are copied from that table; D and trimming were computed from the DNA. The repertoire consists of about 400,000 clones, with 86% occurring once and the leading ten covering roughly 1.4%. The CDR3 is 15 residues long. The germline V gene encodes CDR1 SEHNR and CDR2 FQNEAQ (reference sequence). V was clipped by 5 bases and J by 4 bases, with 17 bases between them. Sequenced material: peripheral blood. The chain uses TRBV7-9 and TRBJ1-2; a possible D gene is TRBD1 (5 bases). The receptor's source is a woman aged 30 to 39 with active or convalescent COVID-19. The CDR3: CASSAGDRGPYGYTF. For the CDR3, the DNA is TGTGCCAGCAGCGCGGGGGATAGGGGCCCCTATGGCTACACCTTC.